This T cell receptor (beta chain) was observed in a study of blood T cell repertoires in COVID-19. Looking at the study overall: Acute and convalescent COVID-19 samples came from the United States, Italy and Spain. T cells, B-cell-depleted T cells, or PBMCs supplied cDNA or gDNA.

The germline V gene encodes CDR1 SGHRS and CDR2 YFSETQ. This CDR3 region has 17 residues. The ends lost 3 bases at V and 2 bases at J; junction bases unmatched: 7. Data came from immunoSEQ multiplex PCR; TCRdb stores just in-frame clones and leaves some out. The data contain 99,000 or so clones, roughly 80% of them singletons. This clonotype originated in a man between 60 and 70 years old with acute or convalescent COVID-19. The V call is TRBV5-1, the J call TRBJ2-1, with 11 bases lining up with TRBD2. Sample: peripheral blood. The CDR3 protein is CASSSLTSGDAYNEQFF. The CDR3 region has the DNA TGCGCCAGCAGCTCGTTGACTAGCGGGGACGCCTACAATGAGCAGTTCTTC.